The following is a TCR beta chain sequence with its context. Its antigen is as yet unknown. With random hexamers, reverse transcription was performed on about 0.45 to 1 ug of RNA. Coverage of TCR beta CDR3 amplification by immunoSEQ multiplex PCR extended to 54 Vbeta and 13 Jbeta. TCRdb analysed the immunoSEQ multiplex PCR reads with MiXCR anew, one entry per CDR3 protein. The top ten hold around 0.085% of the sample, which has 200,000 or so distinct CDR3 sequences, 90% to 95% seen once. The source of the sample is a study of CD8 T cells in Susac syndrome. This CDR3 is built from 14 residues. V lost 3 bases and J lost 2, with 14 bases in between. From germline, CDR1 is DFQATT and CDR2 SNEGSKA (reference sequence). Regarding the study as a whole: By the study's own acknowledgment, its TCR sequencing and HLA analysis included relatively few individuals.

From blood CD8+ and CD4+ T cells, TCR beta sequences were generated. The rearrangement joins TRBV20-1 to TRBJ2-7; D is unresolved. Sequenced sample: CD4+ T cells from PBMCs. This sequence was found in a human donor with multiple sclerosis. CDR3 region: CSARGTPGTYEQYF. CDR3 in DNA: TGCAGTGCTAGGGGCACGCCCGGTACCTACGAGCAGTACTTC.